Following are 19 T cell receptor beta chains from one sample sequenced in a study of CD8 T cells in ankylosing spondylitis. TCRdb used MiXCR to reprocess the 5' RACE reads, holding one entry per CDR3 protein. The table has about 220,000 distinct CDR3 sequences, roughly 25% seen once; the top ten hold about 6.9%. Sequenced input: blood, either unsorted or a sorted T cell fraction (not recorded which). The receptors stem from a male donor with ankylosing spondylitis or in good health (not recorded which).

This clonotype was counted many times. This chain joins TRBV7-2 and TRBJ2-5; the D gene is possibly TRBD2 (6 bases). CDR1 and CDR2 (germline): SGHTA, FQGNSA. V was shortened by 6 bases and J by 6 bases, with 17 bases between the two germline ends. This CDR3 has 14 residues. The CDR3 loop reads CASRLYGGAQTQYF. CDR3 bases: TGTGCCAGCAGACTATACGGGGGAGCACAGACCCAGTACTTC.

The chain couples TRBV12-3 or TRBV12-4 to TRBJ2-7; TRBD2 agrees at 11 bases. This CDR3 spans 16 amino acids. V lost 5 bases to trimming and J lost 6 bases; unmatched junction nucleotides: 12. The CDR3: CASSVGGLAGGGEQYF. The DNA for the CDR3 is TGTGCCAGCAGTGTGGGTGGGCTAGCGGGAGGCGGCGAGCAGTACTTC.

This clonotype was observed at least ten times. The CDR3 sequence is CSAGGGLNYGYTF. As DNA, the CDR3 is TGCAGTGCTGGAGGCGGACTTAACTATGGCTACACCTTC. V usage is TRBV20-1 and J usage is TRBJ1-2; D not certain. The CDR3 runs to 13 residues. V was trimmed by 5 bases and J by 1 base, leaving 11 bases between them. Looked up from germline, CDR1 is DFQATT and CDR2 is SNEGSKA (reference sequence).

The V call is TRBV5-6, the J call TRBJ1-5, with TRBD1 matching over 11 bases. This CDR3 contains 16 residues. The V gene's germline CDR1 is SGHDT and CDR2 YYEEEE. The ends lost 3 bases at V and 4 bases at J; junction bases unmatched: 6. The DNA of the CDR3 is TGTGCCAGCAGCTCGGACAGGGGGCGAGGAAATCAGCCCCAGCATTTT. Protein: CASSSDRGRGNQPQHF. Looking up the rest from reference TRBV5-6 and TRBJ1-5 gives the full variable domain: DAGVTQSPTHLIKTRGQQVTLRCSPKSGHDTVSWYQQALGQGPQFIFQYYEEEERQRGNFPDRFSGHQFPNYSSELNVNALLLGDSALYLCASSSDRGRGNQPQHFGDGTRLSIL.

This clonotype was picked up many times. The gene calls are TRBV12-3 or TRBV12-4 and TRBJ2-3, with D maybe TRBD2 (5 bases). Trimming left V 5 bases short and J 4 bases short, with 13 bases between. CDR3 length: 14 amino acids. CDR3 sequence (DNA): TGTGCCAGCAGTCCCTCTGGAGGCGCAGATACGCAGTATTTT. This encodes CASSPSGGADTQYF.

This clonotype appeared many times. This chain uses TRBV29-1 with TRBJ2-2, with D hard to call. CDR1 is SQVTM, CDR2 ANQGSEA, per germline. V was clipped by 3 bases and J by 5 bases, with 10 bases between them. The CDR3 sequence is 13 residues long. CDR3 amino acids: CSVDGPRTGELFF. DNA of the CDR3: TGCAGCGTTGATGGACCACGGACCGGGGAGCTGTTTTTT.

This clonotype was detected ten times or more. The V call is TRBV29-1, the J call TRBJ2-7; the D gene is possibly TRBD1 (5 bases). The CDR3 is 11 residues long. V lost 6 bases to trimming and J lost 5 bases, with 11 bases between them. Per the germline V gene, CDR1 is SQVTM and CDR2 is ANQGSEA. The CDR3 region is CSVSGMHEQYF. The CDR3 coding sequence is TGCAGCGTCTCAGGGATGCACGAGCAGTACTTC.

This clonotype was counted at least ten times. V gene TRBV20-1 combines with J gene TRBJ1-5; D call uncertain. CDR1 DFQATT and CDR2 SNEGSKA come from the germline V gene (reference sequence). This CDR3 has 15 amino acids. The V end lost 2 bases, the J end lost 5 bases, and 16 bases lay between the germline ends. The CDR3 here is CSARPHSLAHQPQHF. The CDR3 DNA reads as TGCAGTGCTAGACCCCACTCCCTTGCTCATCAGCCCCAGCATTTT.

This clonotype was counted ten times or more. The chain joins TRBV20-1 to TRBJ1-1; a weak D match, TRBD1 (6 bases). This CDR3 is 14 amino acids long. Germline CDR1 and CDR2: DFQATT and SNEGSKA (reference sequence). The V end was cut by 0 bases, the J end by 5 bases, with 13 bases between. The CDR3 nucleotides are TGCAGTGCTAGAGATAGGACAGCCAGGACTGAAGCTTTCTTT. Amino acid sequence: CSARDRTARTEAFF.

The chain joins TRBV12-3 or TRBV12-4 to TRBJ2-2; perhaps TRBD1 as D (6 bases). The V end lost 6 bases, the J end lost 2 bases, and 13 bases lay between the germline ends. The CDR3 totals 15 residues. The CDR3 here is CASRSRQENTGELFF. In DNA form, the CDR3 reads TGTGCCAGCAGGTCCCGACAGGAAAACACCGGGGAGCTGTTTTTT.

This clonotype was seen at least ten times. CDR3 sequence reads: CASSLSVFNQPQHF. The CDR3, as DNA: TGTGCCAGCAGCTTATCTGTTTTCAATCAGCCCCAGCATTTT. This chain joins TRBV5-6 and TRBJ1-5; D is unresolved. The CDR3 is made up of 14 amino acids. Germline CDR1 is SGHDT and CDR2 is YYEEEE. The ends were cut back, 2 bases at V and 3 bases at J, with 9 bases in the middle. The full variable domain, rest sourced from reference TRBV5-6 and TRBJ1-5, is DAGVTQSPTHLIKTRGQQVTLRCSPKSGHDTVSWYQQALGQGPQFIFQYYEEEERQRGNFPDRFSGHQFPNYSSELNVNALLLGDSALYLCASSLSVFNQPQHFGDGTRLSIL.

This clonotype was detected many times. This rearrangement joins TRBV5-5 to TRBJ1-4, with D unresolved. Trimming removed 4 bases at V and 4 bases at J, with 5 bases between. Looked up from germline, CDR1 is SGHKS and CDR2 is YYEKEE (reference sequence). The CDR3 has 12 residues. The CDR3: CASSGVNEKLFF. The CDR3 DNA is TGTGCCAGCAGCGGGGTTAATGAAAAACTGTTTTTT.

This clonotype showed up many times. The J gene is TRBJ1-2, the V gene TRBV28; D unresolved. V was cut by 3 bases and J by 3 bases, with 8 bases left in between. CDR1 MDHEN and CDR2 SYDVKM come from the germline V gene. This CDR3 region has 13 residues. The CDR3 loop is CASSFSAHYGYTF. The CDR3 nucleotides read TGTGCCAGCAGTTTTTCCGCTCACTATGGCTACACCTTC.

The rearrangement links TRBV12-3 or TRBV12-4 to TRBJ2-1; the D call may be TRBD1 or TRBD2 (5 bases each). CDR3 length: 13 amino acids. V lost 1 base to trimming and J lost 11 bases, with 12 bases between them. The CDR3 sequence is CASSLVGRRKQFF. CDR3 coding DNA: TGTGCCAGCAGTTTAGTGGGGCGGAGGAAGCAGTTCTTC.

This clonotype was picked up a small number of times. This chain uses TRBV2 with TRBJ2-2; D unclear. The CDR3 covers 11 residues. The germline V gene encodes CDR1 SNHLY and CDR2 FYNNEI. V gave up 8 bases and J gave up 6 bases, with 7 bases separating them. The CDR3 region has the DNA TGTGCCAGCCACAGCTCCGGGGAGCTGTTTTTT. It is translated as CASHSSGELFF.

This clonotype was seen at least ten times. The chain recombines TRBV6-1 with TRBJ2-7; 14 bases map to TRBD2. CDR3 length equals 15 residues. Per germline, CDR1 MNHNS and CDR2 SASEGT. The junction had 9 bases not matched to a gene; V was cut back by 7 bases and J by 7 bases. Here the CDR3 DNA reads TGTGCCAGCAACCCCACCGGACTAGCGGGAGGAGAGCAGTACTTC. Protein product: CASNPTGLAGGEQYF.

The chain has TRBV29-1 and TRBJ2-3, with D possibly matching TRBD1 (6 bases). This CDR3 has 14 residues. V dropped 4 bases and J dropped 0 bases, with 11 bases sitting between them. Germline-derived CDR1 and CDR2 are SQVTM and ANQGSEA. The CDR3 DNA reads as TGCAGCGTTGCGGGGACAACTAGCACAGATACGCAGTATTTT. Its protein product is CSVAGTTSTDTQYF.

This clonotype was recorded many times. The CDR3 DNA sequence: TGTGCCAGCTCACACTACGGACAGGGGAGCTCTGGGGCCAACGTCCTGACTTTC. This codes for CASSHYGQGSSGANVLTF. The rearrangement joins TRBV18 to TRBJ2-6, with 9 bases lining up with TRBD1. CDR1 is KGHSH, CDR2 LQKENI, per germline. This CDR3 spans 18 amino acids. The J segment lost 0 bases and the V segment lost 4 bases, leaving 7 bases of the junction unmatched. Combining the CDR3 with reference TRBV18 and TRBJ2-6 gives the whole variable domain NAGVMQNPRHLVRRRGQEARLRCSPMKGHSHVYWYRQLPEEGLKFMVYLQKENIIDESGMPKERFSAEFPKEGPSILRIQQVVRGDSAAYFCASSHYGQGSSGANVLTFGAGSRLTVL.

In its sample, this clonotype was seen many times. V and J are TRBV4-1 and TRBJ1-5, with D uncertain. Germline assignment: CDR1 MGHRA and CDR2 YSYEKL. Trimming took 1 base from V and 0 from J, leaving 7 bases between them. This CDR3 spans 15 amino acids. The CDR3 spells CASSQGLDSNQPQHF. CDR3 in DNA: TGCGCCAGCAGCCAAGGCCTGGATAGCAATCAGCCCCAGCATTTT.